This TCR beta chain derives from a study of blood T cell repertoires in COVID-19. Overall study: Sites across the United States, Italy and Spain contributed samples from acute and convalescent COVID-19.

This CDR3 is built from 13 residues. The germline V gene encodes CDR1 MNHEY and CDR2 SMNVEV (reference sequence). V lost 2 bases and J lost 4, with 8 bases in between. The age range of participants was about 18 to 100 years, with residence in around 22 US areas. Generated by immunoSEQ multiplex PCR, the TCRdb table keeps only in-frame clones and is missing some. The sample has around 300,000 clones; approximately 88% are singletons. The sample taken for sequencing was PBMCs or T cells enriched from blood (not recorded which). The sequence was collected from a man younger than 45 who had recovered from COVID-19. The V call is TRBV27, the J call TRBJ1-2; D ambiguous. CDR3 nucleotides: TGTGCCAGCAGTTTAGACATCCTCTATGGCTACACCTTC. Translating gives CASSLDILYGYTF.